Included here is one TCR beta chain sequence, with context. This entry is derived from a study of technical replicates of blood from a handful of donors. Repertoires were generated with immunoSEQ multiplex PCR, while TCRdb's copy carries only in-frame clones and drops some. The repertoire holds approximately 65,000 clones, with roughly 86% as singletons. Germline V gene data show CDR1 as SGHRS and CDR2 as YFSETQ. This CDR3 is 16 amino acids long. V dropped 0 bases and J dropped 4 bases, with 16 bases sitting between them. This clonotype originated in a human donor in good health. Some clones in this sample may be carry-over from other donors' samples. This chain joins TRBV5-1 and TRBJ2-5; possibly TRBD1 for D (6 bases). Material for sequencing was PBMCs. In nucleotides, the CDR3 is TGCGCCAGCAGCTTGGCCTCGGCAGGGGTGGGAGAGACCCAGTACTTC. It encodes CASSLASAGVGETQYF.